Below, 20 T cell receptor beta chains from the same sample are listed, as sequenced in a study of cytomegalovirus exposure and HLA in healthy donors. Here immunoSEQ multiplex PCR was the method, and the copy in TCRdb shows in-frame clones only, minus some. The table records 55,000 to 65,000 clones, over 85% of them present only once. Sequenced input: PBMCs. These receptors were obtained from a young man in good health and CMV-seronegative.

The chain combines TRBV11-2 with TRBJ2-7; D call uncertain. The V end was cut by 1 base, the J end by 3 bases, with 16 bases between. Germline V gives CDR1 SGHAT, CDR2 FQNNGV. The CDR3 is 16 residues long. Here the CDR3 reads CASSLVSFRSDYEQYF. In DNA form, the CDR3 reads TGTGCCAGCAGCTTAGTCTCTTTCAGGTCCGACTACGAGCAGTACTTC.

This chain links TRBV19 with TRBJ2-5, with TRBD1 matching 9 bases. V lost 7 bases and J lost 1; bases outside the gene matches: 19. The germline V gene has CDR1 LNHDA and CDR2 SQIVND (reference sequence). The CDR3 spans 19 residues. The CDR3 bases are TGTGCCAGTACTCGCCCATTATTCGGGGACAGGGCACCCCAAGAGACCCAGTACTTC. Its protein is CASTRPLFGDRAPQETQYF.

The rearrangement links TRBV7-2 to TRBJ2-7, with 7 bases fitting TRBD2. The J segment lost 0 bases and the V segment lost 1 base, leaving 6 bases of the junction unmatched. Germline lookup yields CDR1 SGHTA and CDR2 FQGNSA. The CDR3 is 16 amino acids. This CDR3 is CASSLVPSGLSYEQYF. The DNA for the CDR3 is TGTGCCAGCAGCTTAGTACCTAGCGGCCTCTCCTACGAGCAGTACTTC.

This sequence joins TRBV9 and TRBJ2-7; 8 positions agree with TRBD1. V shed 4 bases, J shed 1 base, and the junction held 4 bases outside the gene matches. Germline V lookup: CDR1 SGDLS, CDR2 YYNGEE. CDR3 length equals 14 residues. The CDR3 bases are TGTGCCAGCAGCTCCCGACAGGGGTCCTACGAGCAGTACTTC. Its translation is CASSSRQGSYEQYF.

This clone was observed once. The chain is built from TRBV28 and TRBJ2-7; possible D gene TRBD1, 5 bases. Trimming left V 7 bases short and J 2 bases short, with 18 bases between. This CDR3 has 15 residues. From germline, CDR1 is MDHEN and CDR2 SYDVKM. CDR3 DNA sequence: TGTGCCAGCACCCTCGTTGGGGCAGCAGCCTACGAGCAGTACTTC. It codes for CASTLVGAAAYEQYF.

The chain employs TRBV6-1 and TRBJ2-3; 12 bases agree with TRBD2. The V gene's germline CDR1 is MNHNS and CDR2 SASEGT. Trimming took 2 bases from V and 8 from J; bases not matched to a gene: 5. This CDR3 comprises 15 residues. CDR3 coding DNA: TGTGCCAGCAGTGAAAAACTAGCGGGAGGCGTTACGCAGTATTTT. Translated, it gives CASSEKLAGGVTQYF.

V usage is TRBV9 and J usage is TRBJ2-1; TRBD1 aligns across 7 bases. Germline V gives CDR1 SGDLS, CDR2 YYNGEE. This CDR3 comprises 15 residues. V dropped 3 bases and J dropped 1; count of bases not matched to a gene: 4. The CDR3 nucleotides read TGTGCCAGCAGCGCCCAGACAGGGTCCTACAATGAGCAGTTCTTC. The encoded protein is CASSAQTGSYNEQFF. Filled out from reference TRBV9 and TRBJ2-1, the complete variable domain reads DSGVTQTPKHLITATGQRVTLRCSPRSGDLSVYWYQQSLDQGLQFLIQYYNGEERAKGNILERFSAQQFPDLHSELNLSSLELGDSALYFCASSAQTGSYNEQFFGPGTRLTVL.

The V and J genes are TRBV6-1 and TRBJ2-5; TRBD2 agrees at 12 bases. There are 19 residues in the CDR3. Losses at the gene ends were 0 bases for V and 2 bases for J; bases not matched to a gene: 10. CDR1 is MNHNS, CDR2 SASEGT, per germline. The CDR3 sequence: CASSEATSGSRFVQETQYF. DNA of the CDR3: TGTGCCAGCAGTGAAGCGACTAGCGGGAGTCGTTTTGTTCAAGAGACCCAGTACTTC.

The V gene is TRBV15, the J gene TRBJ2-1; TRBD1 might be the D (5 bases). Deletions cut 1 base from V and 3 bases from J, with 10 bases between. Germline V gives CDR1 LNHNV, CDR2 YYDKDF (reference sequence). The CDR3 has 15 amino acids. CDR3 sequence (DNA): TGTGCCACCAGCAGAGTCGACAGAATCTACAATGAGCAGTTCTTC. This translates into CATSRVDRIYNEQFF.

The chain combines TRBV4-3 with TRBJ2-3, with D tentatively TRBD2 (6 bases). The ends were cut back, 0 bases at V and 2 bases at J, with 21 bases in the middle. The germline V gene encodes CDR1 LGHNA and CDR2 YSLEER. The CDR3 has 19 amino acids. The CDR3: CASSQDIDGGTTYTDTQYF. CDR3 sequence (DNA): TGCGCCAGCAGCCAAGATATTGACGGGGGAACTACTTACACAGATACGCAGTATTTT.

The V and J genes are TRBV20-1 and TRBJ2-7; D may be TRBD2 (5 bases). The V gene's germline CDR1 is DFQATT and CDR2 SNEGSKA (reference sequence). Trimming took off 7 bases at V and 2 bases at J, with 9 bases between the two ends. The CDR3 loop spans 11 amino acids. The CDR3 DNA follows: TGCAGTGGTGCGGGCCCCTACGAGCAGTACTTC. Translated: CSGAGPYEQYF.

The chain recombines TRBV4-3 with TRBJ2-7; 11 positions match TRBD1. Germline V gene sequence: CDR1 LGHNA, CDR2 YSLEER. V shed 3 bases and J 4 bases; nucleotides not matched to a gene: 5. This CDR3 is 15 amino acids long. CDR3 DNA: TGCGCCAGCAGCCACCGGACAGGGGGCATGTACGAGCAGTACTTC. It translates to CASSHRTGGMYEQYF.

This chain connects TRBV7-9 to TRBJ2-1; 11 bases agree with TRBD2. The CDR3 covers 17 residues. With V trimmed by 1 base and J by 7 bases, 9 bases remained unmatched. Germline V gives CDR1 SEHNR, CDR2 FQNEAQ (reference sequence). The CDR3 sequence is CASSLVAGGPSENEQFF. In DNA, the CDR3 is TGTGCCAGCAGCTTAGTAGCGGGAGGGCCCAGTGAGAATGAGCAGTTCTTC.

The CDR3 DNA follows: TGTGCCAGTAGTATATCGGTGCAGGCTAACACTGAAGCTTTCTTT. The encoded protein is CASSISVQANTEAFF. The J gene is TRBJ1-1, the V gene TRBV19, with unresolved D. The CDR3 contains 15 residues. The V end was cut by 2 bases, the J end by 2 bases, with 12 bases between. Germline CDR1 is LNHDA and CDR2 is SQIVND (reference sequence).

This chain uses TRBV7-6 with TRBJ2-1, with 7 positions matching TRBD2. The ends lost 4 bases at V and 2 bases at J; junction bases unmatched: 2. This CDR3 spans 14 amino acids. Germline V gene lookup returns CDR1 SGHVS and CDR2 FNYEAQ. The CDR3 DNA reads as TGTGCCAGCAGCTCGGGGGGAACCTACAATGAGCAGTTCTTC. This codes for CASSSGGTYNEQFF.

The CDR3 DNA sequence: TGTGCCAGCAGCCAAGAGAGTAGTAGCAATCAGCCCCAGCATTTT. Protein: CASSQESSSNQPQHF. The V gene is TRBV4-2, the J gene TRBJ1-5, with D uncertain. Germline V gene data show CDR1 as LGHNA and CDR2 as YNFKEQ. Deletions cut 0 bases from V and 0 bases from J, with 6 bases between. The CDR3 length is 15 residues.

The gene calls are TRBV7-2 and TRBJ1-2; TRBD1 agrees at 8 bases. With 6 bases clipped from V and 8 bases from J, the junction kept 8 bases outside the gene matches. Germline CDR1 reads SGHTA; CDR2 reads FQGNSA. This CDR3 comprises 13 residues. The CDR3 DNA reads TGTGCCAGCAGTGGCAGGGGGCCGGGGGGCTACACCTTC. Translating it yields CASSGRGPGGYTF.

The rearrangement links TRBV19 to TRBJ2-1; TRBD2 aligns across 12 bases. CDR1 and CDR2 from the germline V gene are LNHDA and SQIVND (reference sequence). This CDR3 has 15 amino acids. V was pared by 2 bases and J by 7 bases, with 3 bases of the junction left unmatched. The CDR3 nucleotides are TGTGCCAGTAGTATAAGACTAGCGGGAGTAAATGAGCAGTTCTTC. Translated, it gives CASSIRLAGVNEQFF.

The chain is built from TRBV11-3 and TRBJ1-5, with D uncertain. Germline CDR1 is SGHNT and CDR2 is YENEEA. V gave up 5 bases and J gave up 0 bases, with 11 bases separating them. The CDR3 is 15 amino acids. This CDR3 is CASSPDFDSNQPQHF. The CDR3 bases are TGTGCCAGCAGCCCGGACTTCGATAGCAATCAGCCCCAGCATTTT.

The gene calls are TRBV5-6 and TRBJ2-2; unclear D gene. The germline gives CDR1 SGHDT, CDR2 YYEEEE. This CDR3 is 17 amino acids long. Trimming removed 4 bases from V and 5 bases from J, with 21 bases in between. CDR3 sequence reads: CASSLRILSELTGELFF. For the CDR3, the DNA is TGTGCCAGCAGCCTCCGAATCTTGTCGGAGCTAACCGGGGAGCTGTTTTTT.